This T cell receptor beta chain was sequenced in a study of response to subunit inactivated influenza vaccine. Study-wide results and caveats: Researchers suggested that each seasonal influenza vaccination recruits few new T cells.

As to this clonotype: Its target is unknown.

In TCRdb, the RT-PCR reads were re-called with MiXCR into one record per CDR3 protein. The repertoire includes 650,000 to 800,000 distinct CDR3 sequences, approximately 15% of them detected once, and around 7.3% sits in the top ten. V shed 3 bases and J shed 1 base, with 6 bases lying between them. Germline values: CDR1 ENHRY, CDR2 SYGVKD. The CDR3 loop spans 13 amino acids. The receptor was isolated from a man aged 50 to 60 who received an inactivated influenza vaccine. The chain uses TRBV10-3 and TRBJ2-5; no clear D. This specimen consisted of PBMCs from blood, obtained roughly 15 days before vaccination. CDR3 sequence (DNA): TGTGCCATCAGTGACACTCTCCAAGAGACCCAGTACTTC. It encodes CAISDTLQETQYF.